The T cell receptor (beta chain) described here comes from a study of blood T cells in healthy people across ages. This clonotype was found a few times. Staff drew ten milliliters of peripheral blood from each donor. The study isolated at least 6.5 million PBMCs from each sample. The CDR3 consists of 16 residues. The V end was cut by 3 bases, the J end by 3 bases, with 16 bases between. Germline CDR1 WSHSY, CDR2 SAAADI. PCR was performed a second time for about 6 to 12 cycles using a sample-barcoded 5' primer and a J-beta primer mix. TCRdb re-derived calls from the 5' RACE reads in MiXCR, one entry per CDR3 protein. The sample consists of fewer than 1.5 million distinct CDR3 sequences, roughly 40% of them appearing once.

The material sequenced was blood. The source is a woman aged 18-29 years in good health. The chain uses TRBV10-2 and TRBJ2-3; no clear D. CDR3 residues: CASSDQMGVRTDTQYF. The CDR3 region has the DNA TGCGCCAGCAGTGACCAGATGGGTGTGAGAACAGATACGCAGTATTTT.